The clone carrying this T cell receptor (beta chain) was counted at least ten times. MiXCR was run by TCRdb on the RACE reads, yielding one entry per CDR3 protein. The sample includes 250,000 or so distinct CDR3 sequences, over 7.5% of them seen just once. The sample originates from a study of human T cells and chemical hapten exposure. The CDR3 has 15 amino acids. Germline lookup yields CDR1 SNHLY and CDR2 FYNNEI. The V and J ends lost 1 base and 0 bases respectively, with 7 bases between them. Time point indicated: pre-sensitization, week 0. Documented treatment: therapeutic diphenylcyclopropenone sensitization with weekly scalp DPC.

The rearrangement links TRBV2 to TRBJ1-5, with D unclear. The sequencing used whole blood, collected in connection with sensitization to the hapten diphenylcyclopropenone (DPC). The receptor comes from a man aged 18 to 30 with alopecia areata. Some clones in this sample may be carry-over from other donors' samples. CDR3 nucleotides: TGTGCCAGCAGTGAAGGAGTTTTTAGCAATCAGCCCCAGCATTTT. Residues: CASSEGVFSNQPQHF.